The subject of this entry is one T cell receptor (beta chain). Its antigen is undetermined. Cells were stimulated nonspecifically with anti-CD3/anti-CD28 magnetic beads. Sorting of responding CD4+ T cells relied on upregulated CD40 ligand together with CD69. Adults with HIV-1 started suppressive ART while chronically infected. Inclusion required CMV-positive serology and CD4+ counts above 400 cells/uL. Looked up from germline, CDR1 is LGHDT and CDR2 is YNNKEL (reference sequence). There are 15 residues in the CDR3. Unmatched junction bases numbered 6, after V lost 1 base and J lost 5 bases. Sequencing used immunoSEQ version 4 in survey mode. The table came from immunoSEQ multiplex PCR; TCRdb's copy has only in-frame clones and leaves some out. The repertoire consists of under 50,000 clones, with approximately 93% occurring once and the leading ten covering less than 2%. This specimen belongs to a study of persistence of HIV-infected CD4 T cells. Study-wide background: Up to roughly 180 mL blood was drawn at multiple time points; a couple of donors had single-time leukapheresis. Overall study results and limits: Within sorted populations, more oligoclonal TCRs accompanied more oligoclonal proviruses.

This clonotype originated in an adult man with HIV who was CMV-seropositive. The chain carries TRBV3-1 (or the pseudogene TRBV3-2) and TRBJ2-5; 8 bases are a match to TRBD1. The sample consisted of CD4+ T cells sorted from PBMCs after roughly 18-hour stimulation, taken from a patient who received antiretroviral therapy. The DNA of the CDR3 is TGTGCCAGCAGCCAAGGGACAGGGCATCAGGAGACCCAGTACTTC. Amino acid sequence: CASSQGTGHQETQYF.